One sample yielded the 2 T cell receptor beta chains listed below, sequenced in a study of blood T cell repertoires in COVID-19 (dated by TCRdb to the early 2020s). The library was made by the immunoSEQ multiplex PCR assay. The source is immuneACCESS, and TCRdb retained only in-frame sequences with V and J called. Part of the clones is not carried over; for the studies checked, unresolved V genes explain less than half of this, and the remainder is unexplained. The sample contains some 250,000 clones, 70% to 90% of them found a single time. Around 0.91% of the sample rests with the top ten. The sequenced material came from peripheral blood. The source of these receptors is a woman aged 40 to 50 who had recovered from COVID-19.

This chain joins TRBV28 and TRBJ1-2; TRBD1 aligns across 8 bases. The germline gives CDR1 MDHEN, CDR2 SYDVKM. After removal of 4 bases from V and 4 bases from J, the junction contained 2 bases not matched to a gene. The CDR3 extends over 13 amino acids. Written as DNA, the CDR3 is TGTGCCAGCAGTTACAGGGGGGGCTATGGCTACACCTTC. Its protein is CASSYRGGYGYTF.

The gene calls are TRBV24-1 and TRBJ1-2; the match to TRBD1 covers 9 bases. The CDR3 contains 16 residues. Germline loops: CDR1 KGHDR, CDR2 SFDVKD. V lost 5 bases, J lost 4 bases, and 10 bases stayed unmatched. CDR3 DNA: TGTGCCACCAGTGCAGCGGGACAGGGCGGCGGCTATGGCTACACCTTC. It is translated as CATSAAGQGGGYGYTF.